Below, 22 T cell receptor beta chains from the same sample are listed, as sequenced in a study of response to subunit inactivated influenza vaccine. TCRdb re-derived calls from the RT-PCR reads in MiXCR, one entry per CDR3 protein. The table lists 250,000 to 350,000 distinct CDR3 sequences, roughly 20% of them singletons. The sample in question was PBMCs from blood, obtained less than 22 months after vaccination. These receptors originate from a man aged 50 to 69 who received an inactivated influenza vaccine.

Ten or more counts support this clonotype. The V gene is TRBV20-1, the J gene TRBJ1-5; D ambiguous. CDR3 length: 14 amino acids. Looked up from germline, CDR1 is DFQATT and CDR2 is SNEGSKA (reference sequence). V was shortened by 6 bases and J by 0 bases, with 12 bases between the two germline ends. CDR3: CSAETLYSNQPQHF. The CDR3, as DNA: TGCAGTGCCGAGACCCTTTATAGCAATCAGCCCCAGCATTTT.

A remark on this clonotype: A read error may account for a junction end that differs from germline. This chain links TRBV20-1 with TRBJ2-5, with TRBD2 matching 12 bases. This CDR3 contains 15 residues. Germline lookup yields CDR1 DFQATT and CDR2 SNEGSKA (reference sequence). The CDR3 spells CSAIRLAGAGETEYF. For the CDR3, the DNA is TGCAGTGCGATCCGACTAGCGGGGGCCGGGGAGACCGAGTACTTC.

This clonotype turned up a few times. The chain is built from TRBV12-3 or TRBV12-4 and TRBJ1-1, with unresolved D. The CDR3 contains 11 residues. Trimming stripped 4 bases from V and 6 bases from J, with 6 bases between. In DNA form, the CDR3 reads TGTGCCAGCAGTTCACGGTCTGAAGCTTTCTTT. Translation: CASSSRSEAFF.

This clonotype has a count of ten or more. The CDR3 is CASSEGLGTEAFF. CDR3 in DNA: TGTGCCAGCAGTGAAGGACTTGGCACTGAAGCTTTCTTT. This chain uses TRBV12-3 or TRBV12-4 with TRBJ1-1, with D uncertain. Deletions cut 5 bases from V and 4 bases from J, with 11 bases between. The CDR3 runs to 13 residues.

The CDR3 DNA is TGCAGCGTTGAAGATCACAGGAAAGCAGGGGGTCGTGGCTACACCTTC. Translating it yields CSVEDHRKAGGRGYTF. V usage is TRBV29-1 and J usage is TRBJ1-2; 7 bases agree with TRBD1. V was pared by 0 bases and J by 7 bases, with 14 bases of the junction left unmatched. Germline CDR1 and CDR2: SQVTM and ANQGSEA. CDR3 length: 16 amino acids.

Only a few counts were recorded for this clonotype. CDR3 nucleotide sequence: TGTGCCACCAGCAACGTGGGCTCTGGAAACACCATATATTTT. Residues: CATSNVGSGNTIYF. The V gene is TRBV15, the J gene TRBJ1-3, with D hard to call. This CDR3 has 14 residues. Per the germline V gene, CDR1 is LNHNV and CDR2 is YYDKDF (reference sequence). V lost 4 bases and J lost 0, with 7 bases in between. The full variable domain, completed using reference TRBV15 and TRBJ1-3, is DAMVIQNPRYQVTQFGKPVTLSCSQTLNHNVMYWYQQKSSQAPKLLFHYYDKDFNNEADTPDNFQSRRPNTSFCFLDIRSPGLGDTAMYLCATSNVGSGNTIYFGEGSWLTVV.

The chain has TRBV2 and TRBJ1-2, with D perhaps TRBD1 (6 bases). Germline CDR1 reads SNHLY; CDR2 reads FYNNEI. V lost 0 bases and J 4 bases, leaving 9 bases between the germline ends. CDR3 length: 14 amino acids. The CDR3 coding sequence is TGTGCCAGCAGTGAAGCGGGCAGGGGCTATGGCTACACCTTC. Translating it yields CASSEAGRGYGYTF. Variable domain in full (rest from reference TRBV2 and TRBJ1-2): EPEVTQTPSHQVTQMGQEVILRCVPISNHLYFYWYRQILGQKVEFLVSFYNNEISEKSEIFDDQFSVERPDGSNFTLKIRSTKLEDSAMYFCASSEAGRGYGYTFGSGTRLTVV.

This clonotype was detected many times. The chain has TRBV2 and TRBJ1-1; D unclear. Deletions cut 1 base from V and 3 bases from J, with 6 bases between. From germline, CDR1 is SNHLY and CDR2 FYNNEI. The CDR3 loop spans 13 amino acids. The CDR3 DNA sequence: TGTGCCAGCAGTGAAGGGGGATACACTGAAGCTTTCTTT. This encodes CASSEGGYTEAFF.

This clonotype was recorded a few times. The chain is built from TRBV7-2 and TRBJ1-3, with a possible D match to TRBD1 (6 bases). Germline V gene lookup returns CDR1 SGHTA and CDR2 FQGNSA. This CDR3 comprises 14 residues. V dropped 0 bases and J dropped 4 bases, with 7 bases sitting between them. The CDR3, as DNA: TGTGCCAGCAGCTTAGCGAGGGGGGGAAACACCATATATTTT. Its translation is CASSLARGGNTIYF.

This clonotype was seen more than once but under ten times. The rearrangement links TRBV5-1 to TRBJ2-3; the D gene is possibly TRBD2 (6 bases). The CDR3 runs to 15 residues. Germline V CDR1 and CDR2: SGHRS, YFSETQ. V lost 1 base to trimming and J lost 4 bases, with 13 bases between them. The CDR3 region is CASSLPGGVADTQYF. DNA of the CDR3: TGCGCCAGCAGCTTGCCCGGAGGGGTGGCAGATACGCAGTATTTT.

This clonotype has only a few counts. The chain couples TRBV29-1 to TRBJ2-1, with 9 bases matching TRBD2. V trimming: 4 bases; J trimming: 5 bases; junction bases outside the gene matches: 6. This CDR3 has 14 residues. Per the germline V gene, CDR1 is SQVTM and CDR2 is ANQGSEA. The CDR3 DNA reads as TGCAGCGTTGTAGGACTAGCGAGAAACAATGAGCAGTTCTTC. Protein sequence: CSVVGLARNNEQFF.

The chain carries TRBV6-2 or TRBV6-3 and TRBJ1-6; 9 nucleotides line up with TRBD1. V shed 5 bases and J 9 bases; nucleotides not matched to a gene: 8. From germline, CDR1 is MNHEY and CDR2 SVGEGT. This CDR3 has 15 residues. This CDR3 reads CASSTRGQGGSPLHF. The CDR3 region has the DNA TGTGCCAGCAGTACCCGGGGACAGGGAGGTTCACCCCTCCACTTT.

This chain links TRBV29-1 with TRBJ1-2; D is uncertain. Per the germline V gene, CDR1 is SQVTM and CDR2 is ANQGSEA. CDR3 length: 11 residues. The V end was cut by 4 bases, the J end by 5 bases, with 8 bases between. The CDR3 protein is CSVVVAYGYTF. The DNA of the CDR3 is TGCAGCGTTGTTGTGGCATATGGCTACACCTTC. Based on the CDR3 plus reference TRBV29-1 and TRBJ1-2, the full variable domain is SAVISQKPSRDICQRGTSLTIQCQVDSQVTMMFWYRQQPGQSLTLIATANQGSEATYESGFVIDKFPISRPNLTFSTLTVSNMSPEDSSIYLCSVVVAYGYTFGSGTRLTVV.

About this clonotype: Without the conserved terminal phenylalanine or tryptophan, this CDR3 likely stems from a read error. The V gene is TRBV29-1, the J gene TRBJ2-5; the D gene is possibly TRBD2 (5 bases). Trimming shortened V by 2 bases and J by 2 bases, and 12 bases separated the two germline ends. The CDR3 has 14 amino acids. Germline CDR1 and CDR2: SQVTM and ANQGSEA. This CDR3 reads CSVETSSGQETQYS. Written as DNA, the CDR3 is TGCAGCGTTGAAACAAGTTCGGGACAAGAGACCCAGTACTCC.

The gene calls are TRBV10-1 and TRBJ2-3; D possibly uses TRBD1 or TRBD2 (6 bases each). V was shortened by 3 bases and J by 4 bases, with 14 bases between the two germline ends. The CDR3 runs to 15 residues. From germline, CDR1 is WNHNN and CDR2 SYGVQD (reference sequence). CDR3 amino acids: CASSDGGLGSDTQYF. CDR3 in DNA: TGCGCCAGCAGTGACGGGGGCCTAGGTTCAGATACGCAGTATTTT.

There are a few counts of this clonotype. The chain employs TRBV6-6 and TRBJ1-5; TRBD1 might be the D (6 bases). The V gene lost 8 bases and the J gene lost 6 bases, with 11 bases spanning the gap. The CDR3 is made up of 12 amino acids. In germline, CDR1 is MNHNY, CDR2 SVGAGI (reference sequence). CDR3 DNA: TGTGCCAGCCAAGGCAGGGGTCAGCCCCAGCATTTT. Amino acid sequence: CASQGRGQPQHF.

This clonotype occurred a few times. V and J are TRBV10-3 and TRBJ2-1, with D unresolved. The CDR3 is 17 residues long. Germline loops: CDR1 ENHRY, CDR2 SYGVKD. V lost 0 bases to trimming and J lost 4 bases, with 16 bases between them. The CDR3 here is CAISESQFYRHYNEQFF. The CDR3 nucleotides are TGTGCCATCAGTGAGTCGCAATTCTATAGACATTACAATGAGCAGTTCTTC.

V usage is TRBV10-3 and J usage is TRBJ2-3; 9 bases are shared with TRBD1. The trim removed 6 bases at V and 3 bases at J, leaving 4 bases unmatched. The CDR3 loop spans 14 amino acids. The V gene's germline CDR1 is ENHRY and CDR2 SYGVKD. Written as DNA, the CDR3 is TGTGCCATCAGCTCCGGGACAGGGACAGATACGCAGTATTTT. Translating it yields CAISSGTGTDTQYF.

This clonotype was counted between two and nine times. This chain joins TRBV16 and TRBJ1-2, with D possibly matching TRBD1 (5 bases). The germline V and J ends were trimmed by 2 bases and 2 bases, with 9 bases remaining between them. The CDR3 spans 14 residues. Germline V gene sequence: CDR1 KGHSY, CDR2 FQNENV. CDR3 region: CASSQSEGNYGYTF. The CDR3 DNA reads TGTGCCAGCAGCCAAAGTGAGGGGAACTATGGCTACACCTTC.

This clonotype was observed a few times. The genes are TRBV4-2 and TRBJ2-1; 14 bases match TRBD2. The germline CDR1 and CDR2 sequences are LGHNA and YNFKEQ. The CDR3 has 16 residues. V lost 2 bases and J lost 7; bases outside the gene matches: 4. CDR3 residues: CASSQRTSGGSNEQFF. The CDR3 region has the DNA TGTGCCAGCAGCCAAAGGACTAGCGGGGGGTCGAATGAGCAGTTCTTC.

The sample holds a few counts of this clonotype. The V call is TRBV20-1, the J call TRBJ1-2; unclear D gene. Germline CDR1 reads DFQATT; CDR2 reads SNEGSKA (reference sequence). The CDR3 spans 15 residues. Trimming shortened V by 3 bases and J by 0 bases, and 14 bases separated the two germline ends. CDR3 DNA sequence: TGCAGTGCTAGTGAACGAAGGGTACCTAACTATGGCTACACCTTC. Its protein is CSASERRVPNYGYTF.

V and J are TRBV6-2 or TRBV6-3 and TRBJ1-1; D remains unclear. Germline CDR1 and CDR2: MNHEY and SVGEGT. V gave up 7 bases and J gave up 4 bases, with 13 bases separating them. The CDR3 length is 13 residues. In nucleotides, the CDR3 is TGTGCCAGCATCCTACATCGCGGCACTGAAGCTTTCTTT. It encodes CASILHRGTEAFF.